These 3 T cell receptor beta chains originate from one sample sequenced in a study of cytomegalovirus exposure and HLA in healthy donors. Primers for the PCR totalled 60 Vbeta and 13 Jbeta. Profiling relied on immunoSEQ multiplex PCR, and the TCRdb table lists in-frame clones only, not all of them. The sample carries approximately 40,000 clones, roughly 90% recorded once. Source material: PBMCs. These receptors were obtained from a woman aged 40 to 50 in good health and CMV-seropositive.

This sequence joins TRBV4-3 and TRBJ2-5; 9 bases map to TRBD2. Germline trimming cut 1 base from V and 3 bases from J; bases unmatched to any gene: 12. Germline CDR1 is LGHNA and CDR2 is YSLEER. This CDR3 is 18 amino acids long. The CDR3 sequence: CASSQGGGVVAGEETQYF. DNA of the CDR3: TGCGCCAGCAGCCAAGGAGGAGGGGTAGTAGCGGGGGAAGAGACCCAGTACTTC.

The chain recombines TRBV18 with TRBJ1-1; perhaps TRBD1 as D (6 bases). In germline, CDR1 is KGHSH, CDR2 LQKENI. The germline V and J ends were trimmed by 2 bases and 0 bases, with 10 bases remaining between them. The CDR3 consists of 15 residues. CDR3 sequence (DNA): TGTGCCAGCTCACCAGGTCGGACAGTGAACACTGAAGCTTTCTTT. It yields the protein CASSPGRTVNTEAFF.

The chain employs TRBV29-1 and TRBJ2-1; TRBD1 matches 12 bases. The CDR3 is 14 residues long. Trimming cost V 6 bases and J 8 bases; bases outside gene matches: 8. Per the germline V gene, CDR1 is SQVTM and CDR2 is ANQGSEA. The DNA of the CDR3 is TGCAGCGTCGTGGGACAGGGGGCCTTGGATGAGCAGTTCTTC. As protein: CSVVGQGALDEQFF.